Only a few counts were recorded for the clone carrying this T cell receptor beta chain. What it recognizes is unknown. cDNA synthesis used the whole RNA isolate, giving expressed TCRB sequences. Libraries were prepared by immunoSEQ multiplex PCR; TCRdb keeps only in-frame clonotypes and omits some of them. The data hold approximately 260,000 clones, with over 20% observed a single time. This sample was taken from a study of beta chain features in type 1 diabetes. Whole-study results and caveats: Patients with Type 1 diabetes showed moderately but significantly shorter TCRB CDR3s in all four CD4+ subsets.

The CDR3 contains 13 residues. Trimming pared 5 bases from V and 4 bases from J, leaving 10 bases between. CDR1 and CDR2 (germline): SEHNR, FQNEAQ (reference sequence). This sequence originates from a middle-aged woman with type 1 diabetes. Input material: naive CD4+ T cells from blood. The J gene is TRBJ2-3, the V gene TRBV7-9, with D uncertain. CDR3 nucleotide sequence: TGTGCCAGCAGCCTGCCGGTAGCAGATACGCAGTATTTT. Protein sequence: CASSLPVADTQYF.